The next 21 T cell receptor beta chains were all read from a single sample in a study of cytomegalovirus exposure and HLA in healthy donors (dated by TCRdb to 2016 to 2017). Preparation of the library involved the immunoSEQ multiplex PCR assay. For the multiplex PCR, a mixture combining 60 forward primers for TCR Vbeta segments and 13 reverse primers for TCR Jbeta segments was used. What TCRdb holds here is the immuneACCESS table cut down to in-frame rearrangements. Part of the clones is not present; checked against another copy, under half of the missing clones reflect an unresolved V gene, and the others are unexplained. This sample comprises over 150,000 clones, around 80% of them detected only once. Roughly 5.2% of the sample is in the top ten clones. Material: PBMCs. The receptors come from a man aged 18 to 29 in good health and CMV-seronegative.

The V gene is TRBV11-2, the J gene TRBJ2-3, with D possibly being TRBD2 (6 bases). V was pared by 5 bases and J by 13 bases, with 16 bases between. The germline V gene encodes CDR1 SGHAT and CDR2 FQNNGV. The CDR3 sequence is 12 residues long. The DNA of the CDR3 is TGTGCCAGCAGCGCAAGACTAGAGGACAAGTATTTT. This sequence encodes CASSARLEDKYF.

V is TRBV11-2 and J is TRBJ2-7, with TRBD2 matching 7 bases. CDR1 is SGHAT and CDR2 is FQNNGV in the germline V gene. The CDR3 is made up of 14 amino acids. Germline trimming cut 8 bases from V and 3 bases from J; bases unmatched to any gene: 10. In nucleotides, the CDR3 is TGTGCCAGCTATTCTTCTAGCGGAAACTACGAGCAGTACTTC. Translating gives CASYSSSGNYEQYF. Full variable domain (rest looked up from reference TRBV11-2 and TRBJ2-7): EAGVAQSPRYKIIEKRQSVAFWCNPISGHATLYWYQQILGQGPKLLIQFQNNGVVDDSQLPKDRFSAERLKGVDSTLKIQPAKLEDSAVYLCASYSSSGNYEQYFGPGTRLTVT.

The genes are TRBV2 and TRBJ2-7; 7 bases agree with TRBD1. Germline V lookup: CDR1 SNHLY, CDR2 FYNNEI. The CDR3 spans 14 residues. J gave up 3 bases and V 1 base, and 3 bases lay outside the gene matches. The CDR3 sequence is CASSEGDSVYEQYF. CDR3 coding DNA: TGTGCCAGCAGTGAAGGGGACAGCGTCTACGAGCAGTACTTC.

This clone was found a few times. This chain links TRBV6-5 with TRBJ2-5; a possible D gene is TRBD1 (6 bases). The V end was cut by 2 bases, the J end by 7 bases, with 8 bases between. This CDR3 is 12 amino acids long. Per germline, CDR1 MNHEY and CDR2 SVGAGI. DNA for the CDR3: TGTGCCAGCAGTTACGAACAGGGGACCCAGTACTTC. It encodes CASSYEQGTQYF.

About this clone itself: The same CDR3 is also encoded by other DNA sequences in this sample. V and J are TRBV4-1 and TRBJ2-7; possible D gene TRBD1, 6 bases. CDR1 is MGHRA and CDR2 is YSYEKL in the germline V gene. Trimming shortened V by 2 bases and J by 2 bases, and 7 bases separated the two germline ends. This CDR3 contains 13 residues. The CDR3 reads CASSQRDTYEQYF. CDR3 sequence (DNA): TGCGCCAGCAGCCAACGGGACACCTACGAGCAGTACTTC.

The rearrangement links TRBV4-2 to TRBJ1-6; D unclear. The CDR3 is 17 amino acids. In germline, CDR1 is LGHNA, CDR2 YNFKEQ. Trimming took 1 base from V and 9 from J, leaving 19 bases between them. DNA for the CDR3: TGTGCCAGCAGCCAAGCTATCGACAAACAGTCTTTTTCACCCCTCCACTTT. This sequence encodes CASSQAIDKQSFSPLHF.

This clone was seen a few times. The chain uses TRBV10-3 and TRBJ2-1; D perhaps matches TRBD1 (6 bases). V was clipped by 10 bases and J by 7 bases, with 14 bases between them. CDR1 is ENHRY and CDR2 is SYGVKD in the germline V gene. The CDR3 length is 12 residues. The CDR3 nucleotides read TGTGCCACGATAGGACAGACAAATGAGCAGTTCTTC. It is translated as CATIGQTNEQFF.

This clone was detected a few times. Other nucleotide sequences from this sample produce the same CDR3. The J gene is TRBJ1-2, the V gene TRBV20-1; D unresolved. Between the trimmed V and J ends, which lost 5 bases and 3 bases, there was a span of 7 bases. Germline V gene lookup returns CDR1 DFQATT and CDR2 SNEGSKA (reference sequence). This CDR3 has 11 amino acids. As DNA, the CDR3 is TGCAGTGCTCTCTCGGACTATGGCTACACCTTC. It translates to CSALSDYGYTF.

The rearrangement uses TRBV2 and TRBJ1-5; D is possibly TRBD1 (5 bases). CDR1 SNHLY and CDR2 FYNNEI come from the germline V gene. This CDR3 is built from 13 residues. V gave up 8 bases and J gave up 4 bases, with 12 bases separating them. Written as DNA, the CDR3 is TGTGCCAGCGAAGGCAGGGAAAATCAGCCCCAGCATTTT. Translating gives CASEGRENQPQHF.

The chain combines TRBV10-2 with TRBJ2-5; D is unclear. The V end was cut by 3 bases, the J end by 5 bases, with 10 bases between. Germline CDR1 WSHSY, CDR2 SAAADI. This CDR3 is 13 amino acids long. In DNA form, the CDR3 reads TGCGCCAGCAGTGATTCTAGTATCGAGACCCAGTACTTC. Protein: CASSDSSIETQYF.

The chain recombines TRBV7-2 with TRBJ2-7; 13 positions agree with TRBD2. Germline V gene lookup returns CDR1 SGHTA and CDR2 FQGNSA. The CDR3 consists of 15 residues. After removal of 3 bases from V and 4 bases from J, the junction contained 3 bases not matched to a gene. In DNA form, the CDR3 reads TGTGCCAGCAGCTTCGGACTAGCGGGAGCTTACGAGCAGTACTTC. The encoded protein is CASSFGLAGAYEQYF.

This chain connects TRBV6-1 to TRBJ1-6; D unresolved. Germline CDR1 reads MNHNS; CDR2 reads SASEGT. Trimming left V 1 base short and J 8 bases short, with 9 bases between. The CDR3 runs 14 residues. DNA of the CDR3: TGTGCCAGCAGTGAAGTTCAGGCTCATTCACCCCTCCACTTT. Translating it yields CASSEVQAHSPLHF.

The gene calls are TRBV25-1 and TRBJ2-3, with TRBD2 as a possible D gene (6 bases). V shed 4 bases and J shed 1 base, with 18 bases lying between them. The CDR3 is 17 residues long. Germline loops: CDR1 MGHDK, CDR2 SYGVNS. CDR3 in DNA: TGTGCCAGCAGTGGGGTTTTAAAGCGGGCCCGCACAGATACGCAGTATTTT. As protein: CASSGVLKRARTDTQYF. The complete variable domain, with remaining parts taken from reference TRBV25-1 and TRBJ2-3, reads EADIYQTPRYLVIGTGKKITLECSQTMGHDKMYWYQQDPGMELHLIHYSYGVNSTEKGDLSSESTVSRIRTEHFPLTLESARPSHTSQYLCASSGVLKRARTDTQYFGPGTRLTVL.

V and J are TRBV19 and TRBJ2-5; D unclear. V was cut by 0 bases and J by 2 bases, with 10 bases left in between. The germline V gene has CDR1 LNHDA and CDR2 SQIVND (reference sequence). The CDR3 is 15 amino acids. The CDR3 spells CASSIDLSTQETQYF. CDR3 DNA sequence: TGTGCCAGTAGTATAGATCTTAGCACTCAAGAGACCCAGTACTTC.

The chain's CDR3 is CASSLGPGVAYEQYF. CDR3 in DNA: TGTGCCAGCAGTTTAGGACCGGGAGTCGCCTACGAGCAGTACTTC. This chain links TRBV27 with TRBJ2-7, with D tentatively TRBD2 (6 bases). Per the germline V gene, CDR1 is MNHEY and CDR2 is SMNVEV (reference sequence). CDR3 size: 15 residues. Trimming took 2 bases from V and 2 from J, leaving 13 bases between them.

V is TRBV18 and J is TRBJ1-5; no firm D call. CDR1 is KGHSH, CDR2 LQKENI, per germline. The CDR3 has 16 residues. The germline V and J ends were trimmed by 3 bases and 0 bases, with 12 bases remaining between them. DNA of the CDR3: TGTGCCAGCTCACCCTCGACGGAGTATAGCAATCAGCCCCAGCATTTT. Translating gives CASSPSTEYSNQPQHF.

J is TRBJ2-5 and V is TRBV5-4; a possible D gene is TRBD2 (7 bases). This CDR3 is built from 15 residues. Looked up from germline, CDR1 is SGHNT and CDR2 is YYREEE (reference sequence). V lost 2 bases and J 4 bases, leaving 15 bases between the germline ends. CDR3 bases: TGTGCCAGCAGCTTAGGGCGGGGGCCAGGAGAGACCCAGTACTTC. Its translation: CASSLGRGPGETQYF. Full variable domain (outside the CDR3, taken from reference TRBV5-4 and TRBJ2-5): ETGVTQSPTHLIKTRGQQVTLRCSSQSGHNTVSWYQQALGQGPQFIFQYYREEENGRGNFPPRFSGLQFPNYSSELNVNALELDDSALYLCASSLGRGPGETQYFGPGTRLLVL.

The chain recombines TRBV27 with TRBJ2-1; D not resolved. The germline CDR1 and CDR2 sequences are MNHEY and SMNVEV (reference sequence). The CDR3 has 13 residues. V lost 4 bases to trimming and J lost 6 bases, with 10 bases between them. CDR3 DNA sequence: TGTGCCAGCAGTTCTGACAAGTTCAATGAGCAGTTCTTC. Translated: CASSSDKFNEQFF.

The chain links TRBV19 to TRBJ2-1; TRBD2 is a possible D gene (6 bases). The CDR3 sequence is 15 residues long. The V gene's germline CDR1 is LNHDA and CDR2 SQIVND (reference sequence). Between the trimmed V and J ends, which lost 7 bases and 8 bases, there was a span of 21 bases. This CDR3 is CASMFDNLGGDEQFF. The CDR3 bases are TGTGCCAGTATGTTTGACAACCTGGGGGGAGATGAGCAGTTCTTC.

This clone showed up just a few times. The CDR3 bases are TGTGCCAGTAGTATCGTCGGGGTGAGGGAGCTGTTTTTT. Amino acids: CASSIVGVRELFF. The chain joins TRBV19 to TRBJ2-2, with D possibly being TRBD2 (5 bases). V gave up 3 bases and J gave up 9 bases, with 11 bases separating them. Germline V gene sequence: CDR1 LNHDA, CDR2 SQIVND (reference sequence). CDR3 length equals 13 residues.

A few counts support this clone. This chain joins TRBV14 and TRBJ2-7, with TRBD2 as a possible D gene (5 bases). V dropped 1 base and J dropped 7 bases, with 23 bases sitting between them. This CDR3 spans 17 amino acids. CDR1 is SGHDN and CDR2 is FVKESK in the germline V gene. The CDR3 here is CASSQGIRRGIDEEQYF. Written as DNA, the CDR3 is TGTGCCAGCAGCCAAGGGATTCGTCGGGGTATAGACGAGGAGCAGTACTTC.